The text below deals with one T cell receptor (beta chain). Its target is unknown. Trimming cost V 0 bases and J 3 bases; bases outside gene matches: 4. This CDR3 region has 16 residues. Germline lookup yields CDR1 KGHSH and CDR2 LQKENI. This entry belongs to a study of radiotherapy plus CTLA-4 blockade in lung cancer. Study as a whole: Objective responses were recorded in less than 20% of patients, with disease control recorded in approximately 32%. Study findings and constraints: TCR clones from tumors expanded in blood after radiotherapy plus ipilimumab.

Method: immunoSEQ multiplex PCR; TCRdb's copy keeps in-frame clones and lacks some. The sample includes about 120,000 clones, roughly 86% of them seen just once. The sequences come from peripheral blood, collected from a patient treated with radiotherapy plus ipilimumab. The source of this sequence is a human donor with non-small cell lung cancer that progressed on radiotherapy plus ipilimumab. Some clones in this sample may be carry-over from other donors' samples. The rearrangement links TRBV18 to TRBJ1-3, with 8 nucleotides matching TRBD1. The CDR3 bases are TGTGCCAGCTCACCACCGGGACAGGCCTATGGAAACACCATATATTTT. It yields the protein CASSPPGQAYGNTIYF. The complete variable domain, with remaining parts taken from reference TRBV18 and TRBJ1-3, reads NAGVMQNPRHLVRRRGQEARLRCSPMKGHSHVYWYRQLPEEGLKFMVYLQKENIIDESGMPKERFSAEFPKEGPSILRIQQVVRGDSAAYFCASSPPGQAYGNTIYFGEGSWLTVV.